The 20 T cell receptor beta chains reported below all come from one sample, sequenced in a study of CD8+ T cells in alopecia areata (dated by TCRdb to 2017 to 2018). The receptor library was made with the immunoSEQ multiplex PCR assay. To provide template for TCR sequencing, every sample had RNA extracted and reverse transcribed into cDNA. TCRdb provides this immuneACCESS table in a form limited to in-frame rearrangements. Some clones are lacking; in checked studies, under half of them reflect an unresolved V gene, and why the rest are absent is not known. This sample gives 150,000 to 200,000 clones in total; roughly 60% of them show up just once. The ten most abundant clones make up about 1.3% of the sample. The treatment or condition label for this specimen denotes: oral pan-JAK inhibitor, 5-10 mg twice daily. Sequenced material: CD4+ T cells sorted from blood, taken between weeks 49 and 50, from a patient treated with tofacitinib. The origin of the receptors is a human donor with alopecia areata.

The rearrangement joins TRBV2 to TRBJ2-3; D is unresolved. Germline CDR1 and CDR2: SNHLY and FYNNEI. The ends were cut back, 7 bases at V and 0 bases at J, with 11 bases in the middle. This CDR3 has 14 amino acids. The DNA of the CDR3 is TGTGCCAGCACCTCGGACCATAGCACAGATACGCAGTATTTT. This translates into CASTSDHSTDTQYF.

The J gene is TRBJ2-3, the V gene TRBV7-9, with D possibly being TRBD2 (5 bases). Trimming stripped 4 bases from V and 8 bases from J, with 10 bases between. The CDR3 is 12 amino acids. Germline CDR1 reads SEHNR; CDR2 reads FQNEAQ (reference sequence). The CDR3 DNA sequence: TGTGCCAGCAGCTCCTCCGGAGGTACGCAGTATTTT. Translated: CASSSSGGTQYF.

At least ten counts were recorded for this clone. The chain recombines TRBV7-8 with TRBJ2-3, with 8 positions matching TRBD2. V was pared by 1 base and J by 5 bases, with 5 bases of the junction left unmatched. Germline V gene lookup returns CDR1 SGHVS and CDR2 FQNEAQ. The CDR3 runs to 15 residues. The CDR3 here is CASSLDGGAGDTQYF. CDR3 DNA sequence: TGTGCCAGCAGCTTAGACGGGGGGGCCGGAGATACGCAGTATTTT.

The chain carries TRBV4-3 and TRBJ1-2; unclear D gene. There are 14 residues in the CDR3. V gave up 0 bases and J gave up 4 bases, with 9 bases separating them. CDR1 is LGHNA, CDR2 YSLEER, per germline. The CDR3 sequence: CASSQERLTYGYTF. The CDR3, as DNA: TGCGCCAGCAGCCAAGAACGCCTTACCTATGGCTACACCTTC.

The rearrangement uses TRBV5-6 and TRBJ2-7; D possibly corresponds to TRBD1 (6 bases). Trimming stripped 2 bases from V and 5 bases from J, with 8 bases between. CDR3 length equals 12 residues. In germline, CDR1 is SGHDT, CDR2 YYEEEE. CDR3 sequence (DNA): TGTGCCAGCAGCTTAGGACAGAACGAGCAGTACTTC. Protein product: CASSLGQNEQYF.

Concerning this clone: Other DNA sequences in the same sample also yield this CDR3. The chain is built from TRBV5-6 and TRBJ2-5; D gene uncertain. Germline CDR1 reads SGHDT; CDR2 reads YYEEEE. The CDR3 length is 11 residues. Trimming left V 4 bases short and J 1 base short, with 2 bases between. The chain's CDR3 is CASSLQETQYF. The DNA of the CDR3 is TGTGCCAGCAGCCTCCAAGAGACCCAGTACTTC.

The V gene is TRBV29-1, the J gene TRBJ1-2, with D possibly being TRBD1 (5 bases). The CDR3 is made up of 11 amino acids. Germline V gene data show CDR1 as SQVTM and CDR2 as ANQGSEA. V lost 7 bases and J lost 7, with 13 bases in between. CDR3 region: CSAKGGAGYTF. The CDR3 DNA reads TGCAGCGCCAAGGGAGGGGCTGGCTACACCTTC.

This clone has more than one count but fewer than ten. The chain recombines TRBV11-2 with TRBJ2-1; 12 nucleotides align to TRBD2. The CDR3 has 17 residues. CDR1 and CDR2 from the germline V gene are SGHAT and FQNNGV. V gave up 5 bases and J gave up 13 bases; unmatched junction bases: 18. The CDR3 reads CASSPPNPGTSGRGQFF. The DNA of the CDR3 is TGTGCCAGCAGCCCCCCGAACCCCGGGACTAGCGGGCGAGGACAGTTCTTC.

The chain's CDR3 is CSAIEGAGGTEAFF. The CDR3 bases are TGCAGCGCGATTGAGGGCGCCGGGGGTACTGAAGCTTTCTTT. V is TRBV29-1 and J is TRBJ1-1; a possible D gene is TRBD1 (5 bases). Germline V gives CDR1 SQVTM, CDR2 ANQGSEA. The CDR3 has 14 amino acids. Trimming removed 7 bases from V and 5 bases from J, with 20 bases in between.

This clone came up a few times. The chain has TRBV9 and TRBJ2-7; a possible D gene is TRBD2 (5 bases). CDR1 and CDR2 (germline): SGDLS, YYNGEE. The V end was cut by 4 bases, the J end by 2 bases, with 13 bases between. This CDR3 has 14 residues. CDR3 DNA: TGTGCCAGCAGCCTTAAACTAGAACCCTACGAGCAGTACTTC. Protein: CASSLKLEPYEQYF.

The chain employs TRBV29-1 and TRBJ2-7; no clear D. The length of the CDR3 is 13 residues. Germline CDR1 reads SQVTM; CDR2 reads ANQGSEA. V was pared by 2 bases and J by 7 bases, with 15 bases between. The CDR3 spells CSVELASLREQYF. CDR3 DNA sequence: TGCAGCGTTGAATTGGCCTCCCTAAGGGAGCAGTACTTC.

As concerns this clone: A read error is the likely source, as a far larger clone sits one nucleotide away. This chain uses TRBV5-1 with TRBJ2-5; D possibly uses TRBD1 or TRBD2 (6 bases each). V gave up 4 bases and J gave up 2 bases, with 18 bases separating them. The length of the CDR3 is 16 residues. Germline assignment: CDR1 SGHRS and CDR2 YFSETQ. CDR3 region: CASSPVRGAVQETQYF. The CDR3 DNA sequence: TGCGCCAGCAGCCCAGTAAGGGGGGCAGTACAAGAGACCCAGTACTTC.

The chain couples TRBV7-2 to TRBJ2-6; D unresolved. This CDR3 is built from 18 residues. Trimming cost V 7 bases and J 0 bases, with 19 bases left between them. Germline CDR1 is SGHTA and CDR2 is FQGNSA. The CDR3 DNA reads TGTGCCAGCACCGCGGTCGGTAGTCCCGGCTCTGGGGCCAACGTCCTGACTTTC. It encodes CASTAVGSPGSGANVLTF.

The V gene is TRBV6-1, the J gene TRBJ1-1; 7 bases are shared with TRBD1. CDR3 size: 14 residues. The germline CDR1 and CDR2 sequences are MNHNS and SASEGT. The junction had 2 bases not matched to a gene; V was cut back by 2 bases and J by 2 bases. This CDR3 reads CASSEQGVNTEAFF. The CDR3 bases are TGTGCCAGCAGTGAACAGGGGGTAAACACTGAAGCTTTCTTT.

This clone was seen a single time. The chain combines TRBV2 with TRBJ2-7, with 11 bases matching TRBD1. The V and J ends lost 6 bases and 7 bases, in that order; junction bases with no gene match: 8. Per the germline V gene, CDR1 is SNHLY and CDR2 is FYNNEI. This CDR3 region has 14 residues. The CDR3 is CASRGTGGRREQYF. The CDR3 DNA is TGTGCCAGCAGAGGGACAGGGGGACGGCGTGAGCAGTACTTC.

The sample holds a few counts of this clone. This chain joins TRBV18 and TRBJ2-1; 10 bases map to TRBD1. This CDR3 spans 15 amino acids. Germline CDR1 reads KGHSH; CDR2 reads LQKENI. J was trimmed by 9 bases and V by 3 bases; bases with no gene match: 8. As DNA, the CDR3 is TGTGCCAGCTCACCCATTGACAGGGGGCCCGGTGAGCAGTTCTTC. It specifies CASSPIDRGPGEQFF.

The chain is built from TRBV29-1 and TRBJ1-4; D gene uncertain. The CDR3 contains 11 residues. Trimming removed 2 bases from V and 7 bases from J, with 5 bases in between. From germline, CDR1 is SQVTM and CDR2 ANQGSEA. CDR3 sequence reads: CSVERTEKLFF. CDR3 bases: TGCAGCGTTGAACGAACTGAAAAACTGTTTTTT. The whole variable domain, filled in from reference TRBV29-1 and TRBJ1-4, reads SAVISQKPSRDICQRGTSLTIQCQVDSQVTMMFWYRQQPGQSLTLIATANQGSEATYESGFVIDKFPISRPNLTFSTLTVSNMSPEDSSIYLCSVERTEKLFFGSGTQLSVL.

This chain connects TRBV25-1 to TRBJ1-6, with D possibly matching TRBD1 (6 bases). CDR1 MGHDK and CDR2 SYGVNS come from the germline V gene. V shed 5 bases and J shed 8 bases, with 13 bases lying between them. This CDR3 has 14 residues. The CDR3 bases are TGTGCCAGCAGTCGGAGGACAGAGTATTCACCCCTCCACTTT. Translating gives CASSRRTEYSPLHF. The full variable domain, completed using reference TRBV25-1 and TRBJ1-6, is EADIYQTPRYLVIGTGKKITLECSQTMGHDKMYWYQQDPGMELHLIHYSYGVNSTEKGDLSSESTVSRIRTEHFPLTLESARPSHTSQYLCASSRRTEYSPLHFGNGTRLTVT.

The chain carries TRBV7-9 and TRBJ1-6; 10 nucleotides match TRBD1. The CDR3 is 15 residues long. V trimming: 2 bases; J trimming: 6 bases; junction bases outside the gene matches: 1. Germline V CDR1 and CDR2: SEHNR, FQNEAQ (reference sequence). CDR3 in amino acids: CASSLRTGGNSPLHF. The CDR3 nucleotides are TGTGCCAGCAGCTTAAGGACAGGGGGTAATTCACCCCTCCACTTT.

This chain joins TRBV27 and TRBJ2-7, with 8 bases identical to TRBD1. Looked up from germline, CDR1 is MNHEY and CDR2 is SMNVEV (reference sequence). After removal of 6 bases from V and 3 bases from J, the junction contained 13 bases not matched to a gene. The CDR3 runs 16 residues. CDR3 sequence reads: CASSPPGQGLIYEQYF. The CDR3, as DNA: TGTGCCAGCAGCCCCCCAGGACAGGGTTTAATCTACGAGCAGTACTTC.